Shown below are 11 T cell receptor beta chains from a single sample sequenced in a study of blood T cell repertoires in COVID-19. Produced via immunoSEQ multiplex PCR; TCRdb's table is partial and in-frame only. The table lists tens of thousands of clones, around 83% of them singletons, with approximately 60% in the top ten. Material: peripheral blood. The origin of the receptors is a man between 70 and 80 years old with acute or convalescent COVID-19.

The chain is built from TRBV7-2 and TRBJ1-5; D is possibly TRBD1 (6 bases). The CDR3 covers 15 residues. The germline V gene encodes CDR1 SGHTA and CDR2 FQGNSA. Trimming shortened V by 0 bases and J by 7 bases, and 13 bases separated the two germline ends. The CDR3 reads CASSLAMGAQQPQHF. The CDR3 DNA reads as TGTGCCAGCAGCTTAGCGATGGGGGCCCAACAGCCCCAGCATTTT.

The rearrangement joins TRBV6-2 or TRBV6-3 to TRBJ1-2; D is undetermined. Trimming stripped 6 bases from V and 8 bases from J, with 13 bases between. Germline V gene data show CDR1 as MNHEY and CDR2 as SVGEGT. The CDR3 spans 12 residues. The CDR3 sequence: CASSQVGGGYTF. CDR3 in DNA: TGTGCCAGCAGCCAAGTCGGCGGCGGCTACACCTTC.

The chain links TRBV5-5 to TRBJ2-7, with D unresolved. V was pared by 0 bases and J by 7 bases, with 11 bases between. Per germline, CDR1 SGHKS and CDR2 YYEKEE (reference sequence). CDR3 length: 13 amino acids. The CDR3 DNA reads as TGTGCCAGCAGCTTGGACCCCGTGAGAGAGCAGTACTTC. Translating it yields CASSLDPVREQYF.

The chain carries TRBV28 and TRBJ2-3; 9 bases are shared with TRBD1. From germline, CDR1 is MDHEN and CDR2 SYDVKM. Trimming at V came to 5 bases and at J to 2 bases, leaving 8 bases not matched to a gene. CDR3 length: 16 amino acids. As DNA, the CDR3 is TGTGCCAGCAGTCCCACACGGACAGGGGCCACAGATACGCAGTATTTT. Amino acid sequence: CASSPTRTGATDTQYF.

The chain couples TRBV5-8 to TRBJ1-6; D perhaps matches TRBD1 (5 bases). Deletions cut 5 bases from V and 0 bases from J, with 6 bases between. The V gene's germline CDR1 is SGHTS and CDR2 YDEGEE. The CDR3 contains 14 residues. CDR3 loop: CASRQGSYNSPLHF. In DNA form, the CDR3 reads TGTGCCAGCAGGCAGGGCTCCTATAATTCACCCCTCCACTTT. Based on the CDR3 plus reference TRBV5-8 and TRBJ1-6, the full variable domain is EAGVTQSPTHLIKTRGQQATLRCSPISGHTSVYWYQQALGLGLQFLLWYDEGEERNRGNFPPRFSGRQFPNYSSELNVNALELEDSALYLCASRQGSYNSPLHFGNGTRLTVT.

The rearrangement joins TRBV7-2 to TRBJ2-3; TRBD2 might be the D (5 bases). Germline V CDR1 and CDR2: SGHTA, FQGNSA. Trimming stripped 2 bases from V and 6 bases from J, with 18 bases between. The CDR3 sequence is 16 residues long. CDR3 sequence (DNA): TGTGCCAGCAGCTTAACGGGGATAGGGCGGTTGGATACGCAGTATTTT. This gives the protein CASSLTGIGRLDTQYF.

The CDR3 nucleotides read TGTGCCACCAGTGACCAACGGGGAGATACGCAGTATTTT. This sequence encodes CATSDQRGDTQYF. The V gene is TRBV24-1, the J gene TRBJ2-3; weak D call: TRBD2 (5 bases). V was cut by 4 bases and J by 5 bases, with 9 bases left in between. Germline-derived CDR1 and CDR2 are KGHDR and SFDVKD. CDR3 size: 13 residues.

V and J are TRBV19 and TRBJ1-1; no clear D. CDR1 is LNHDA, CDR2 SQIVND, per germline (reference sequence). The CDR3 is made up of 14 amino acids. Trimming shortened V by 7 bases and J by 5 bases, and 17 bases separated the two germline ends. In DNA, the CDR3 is TGTGCCAGTAAGCGCGGCATGCCGGGGACTGAAGCTTTCTTT. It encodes CASKRGMPGTEAFF.

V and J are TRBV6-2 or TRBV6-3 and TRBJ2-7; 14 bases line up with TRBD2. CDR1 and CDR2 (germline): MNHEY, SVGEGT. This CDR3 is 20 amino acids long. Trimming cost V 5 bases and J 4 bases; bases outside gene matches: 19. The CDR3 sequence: CASSAIPGLAGADWFYEQYF. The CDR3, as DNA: TGTGCCAGCAGTGCCATTCCGGGACTAGCGGGGGCGGACTGGTTTTACGAGCAGTACTTC.

CDR3 in amino acids: CASSLTSASGKGEQFF. The CDR3 bases are TGTGCCAGCAGCTTAACGTCGGCTAGCGGGAAAGGAGAGCAGTTCTTC. The gene calls are TRBV7-3 and TRBJ2-1, with 9 bases identical to TRBD2. The CDR3 has 16 amino acids. The germline V gene encodes CDR1 SGHTA and CDR2 FQGTGA. Trimming at V came to 0 bases and at J to 10 bases, leaving 10 bases not matched to a gene.

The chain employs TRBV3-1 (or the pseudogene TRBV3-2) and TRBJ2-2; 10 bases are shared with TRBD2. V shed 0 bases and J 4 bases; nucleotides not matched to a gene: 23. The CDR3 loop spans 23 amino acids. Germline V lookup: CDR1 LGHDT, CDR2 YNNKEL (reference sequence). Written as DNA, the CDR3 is TGTGCCAGCAGCCAAGATCAAGGGGGCGCGTGGCTAGCGGGAGACTCGGTCACCGGGGAGCTGTTTTTT. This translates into CASSQDQGGAWLAGDSVTGELFF.